The 7 T cell receptor beta chains below were found in one sample sequenced in a study of blood T cell repertoires in COVID-19. This table comes from immunoSEQ multiplex PCR, and its TCRdb copy is limited to in-frame clones, with some not included. The sample records roughly 200,000 clones, 80% to 90% being singletons. The sequenced sample consisted of PBMCs or T cells enriched from blood (not recorded which). These receptors all stem from a man in his forties or fifties who had recovered from COVID-19.

V usage is TRBV9 and J usage is TRBJ1-6; TRBD1 might be the D (5 bases). The CDR3 is made up of 20 amino acids. The germline V gene encodes CDR1 SGDLS and CDR2 YYNGEE. Trimming removed 4 bases from V and 0 bases from J, with 23 bases in between. DNA for the CDR3: TGTGCCAGCAGCCCTACCGACAGCGCCTACTCAAGCTCCTATAATTCACCCCTCCACTTT. Translation gives CASSPTDSAYSSSYNSPLHF.

This chain uses TRBV5-1 with TRBJ1-1; D unclear. The V gene lost 0 bases and the J gene lost 8 bases, with 11 bases spanning the gap. This CDR3 is 13 amino acids long. Germline values: CDR1 SGHRS, CDR2 YFSETQ. The CDR3 region has the DNA TGCGCCAGCAGCTTGGTATGGCAGACAGAAGCTTTCTTT. This codes for CASSLVWQTEAFF.

This clone was seen many times. The CDR3 here is CASRPRGTSLSGNTIYF. For the CDR3, the DNA is TGTGCCAGCAGGCCGAGGGGCACTAGCCTCTCTGGAAACACCATATATTTT. The V gene is TRBV28, the J gene TRBJ1-3; a weak D match, TRBD1 (5 bases). The CDR3 has 17 residues. CDR1 is MDHEN and CDR2 is SYDVKM in the germline V gene. V lost 6 bases, J lost 0 bases, and 18 bases lay in between.

The CDR3 nucleotides are TGTGCCAGCAGCCTCACTAGCCCTAGGGATGAGCAGTTCTTC. It specifies CASSLTSPRDEQFF. This chain connects TRBV6-2 or TRBV6-3 to TRBJ2-1; D might be TRBD2 (6 bases). Germline V CDR1 and CDR2: MNHEY, SVGEGT. V lost 6 bases, J lost 8 bases, and 17 bases lay in between. This CDR3 is built from 14 residues.

Turning to this clone: This specimen includes other DNA sequences encoding the same CDR3. The CDR3 sequence: CASSHGQGGSEQYF. The CDR3 DNA follows: TGTGCCAGCAGCCACGGACAGGGAGGGAGCGAGCAGTACTTC. V is TRBV3-1 (or the pseudogene TRBV3-2) and J is TRBJ2-7, with D possibly TRBD1 on 8 matching bases. Germline CDR1 and CDR2: LGHDT and YNNKEL (reference sequence). CDR3 length: 14 residues. V lost 3 bases, J lost 6 bases, and 15 bases lay in between.

The J gene is TRBJ2-7, the V gene TRBV6-2 or TRBV6-3, with 12 bases matching TRBD2. Germline V CDR1 and CDR2: MNHEY, SVGEGT. The CDR3 has 13 amino acids. The trim removed 2 bases at V and 7 bases at J, leaving 0 bases unmatched. CDR3 loop: CASSYGLAGEQYF. The CDR3 coding sequence is TGTGCCAGCAGTTACGGACTAGCGGGGGAGCAGTACTTC.

Only one count was recorded for this clone. V usage is TRBV30 and J usage is TRBJ2-1; possible D gene TRBD1, 5 bases. The CDR3 totals 15 residues. From germline, CDR1 is GTSNPN and CDR2 SVGIG (reference sequence). Trimming took off 5 bases at V and 0 bases at J, with 14 bases between the two ends. For the CDR3, the DNA is TGTGCCTGGGGGCCTCAGGGCCGCTCCTACAATGAGCAGTTCTTC. This sequence encodes CAWGPQGRSYNEQFF.